A selection of T cell receptor beta chains follows, all from one sample in a study of cytomegalovirus exposure and HLA in healthy donors. Sequencing was performed with immunoSEQ multiplex PCR; in TCRdb, only in-frame clones are kept and a portion is missing. The sample contains around 300,000 clones, roughly 86% of which appear only once. Sequenced: PBMCs. These receptor sequences come from a man aged 25 to 40 in good health and CMV-seronegative. Both conserved end residues are part of each CDR3. The D gene is left open where the match is weak. Clone size is given for some rows only: seen once, a few or many times, or a class if the clone is expanded.

D gene	clone size	V gene	J gene	CDR3 DNA	CDR3 protein
TRBD2	once	TRBV7-2	TRBJ2-2	TGTGCCAGCAGCCCCGTCGGGGGGACGAACACCGGGGAGCTGTTTTTT	CASSPVGGTNTGELFF
TRBD1	NA	TRBV7-8	TRBJ1-4	TGTGCCAGCAGCTTAGAGGGGACAGATAATGAAAAACTGTTTTTT	CASSLEGTDNEKLFF
NA	NA	TRBV19	TRBJ1-5	TGTGCCAGTAGTATCAGGGGCGATCAGCCCCAGCATTTT	CASSIRGDQPQHF
NA	NA	TRBV6-5	TRBJ1-2	TGTGCCAGCAGTCCCAGGAGGGGTGGCTACACCTTC	CASSPRRGGYTF
NA	NA	TRBV27	TRBJ1-6	TGTGCCAGCAGTTACATCGAGGATTCACCCCTCCACTTT	CASSYIEDSPLHF
NA	NA	TRBV5-1	TRBJ1-1	TGCGCCAGCAGAACTTCAACAGGCTTCATGAACACTGAAGCTTTCTTT	CASRTSTGFMNTEAFF
NA	NA	TRBV29-1	TRBJ2-1	TGCAGCGTTGAAGAGGGGGCCACCTACAATGAGCAGTTCTTC	CSVEEGATYNEQFF
TRBD1	NA	TRBV9	TRBJ2-1	TGTGCCAGCAGCGGACAGGGGATAACCTACAATGAGCAGTTCTTC	CASSGQGITYNEQFF
TRBD1	once	TRBV5-6	TRBJ1-2	TGTGCCAGCAGCTTGGCCGGGGGACAGGGGAACTATGGCTACACCTTC	CASSLAGGQGNYGYTF
TRBD2	NA	TRBV19	TRBJ2-1	TGTGCCAGTAGTTCCTGGACTAGCGGTGAGCAGTTCTTC	CASSSWTSGEQFF
TRBD2	NA	TRBV30	TRBJ2-1	TGTGCCTGGGGTACTAGCGCATATGAGCAGTTCTTC	CAWGTSAYEQFF
NA	NA	TRBV11-2	TRBJ2-2	TGTGCCAGCAGCACAGATACAGGGAACACCGGGGAGCTGTTTTTT	CASSTDTGNTGELFF
NA	NA	TRBV21-1	TRBJ2-2	TGTGCCAGCAGCAAAGAGTACGGGGGGCGCATCACCGGGGAGCTGTTTTTT	CASSKEYGGRITGELFF
NA	NA	TRBV7-8	TRBJ1-5	TGTGCCAGCAGCTTAGTAGGGACACTTAGCAATCAGCCCCAGCATTTT	CASSLVGTLSNQPQHF
NA	NA	TRBV7-8	TRBJ2-7	TGTGCCAGCAGCTCCCGTGGGGGGTCTGCCTACGAGCAGTACTTC	CASSSRGGSAYEQYF
TRBD1	NA	TRBV9	TRBJ1-1	TGTGCCAGCAGCCCGCGACAGGGTAACACTGAAGCTTTCTTT	CASSPRQGNTEAFF
NA	NA	TRBV11-2	TRBJ2-5	TGTGCCAGCAGCTTAGGAGGGTGGCAAGAGACCCAGTACTTC	CASSLGGWQETQYF
NA	NA	TRBV5-1	TRBJ2-3	TGCGCCAGCAGCTTGGGACTAAACACAGATACGCAGTATTTT	CASSLGLNTDTQYF
NA	NA	TRBV30	TRBJ1-4	TGTGCCTGGAAGTCCCCAACAGCGGCTAATGAAAAACTGTTTTTT	CAWKSPTAANEKLFF
TRBD1	NA	TRBV5-6	TRBJ2-3	TGTGCCAGCAGCTTTGGTGTGGCAGGGGGACCAGATACGCAGTATTTT	CASSFGVAGGPDTQYF
TRBD2	NA	TRBV5-1	TRBJ2-1	TGCGCCAGCAGCTTGGGGATACCTCAGGGACTAGCGGGGGGGCGGTCCTACAATGAGCAGTTCTTC	CASSLGIPQGLAGGRSYNEQFF
NA	once	TRBV19	TRBJ1-1	TGTGCCAGTAGCAGTCGACATATGAACACTGAAGCTTTCTTT	CASSSRHMNTEAFF
TRBD2	NA	TRBV30	TRBJ2-2	TGTGCCTGGAGCCGACTAGCGGGGGCCGTCACCGGGGAGCTGTTTTTT	CAWSRLAGAVTGELFF
TRBD2	NA	TRBV2	TRBJ2-2	TGTGCCAGCAGGAGGCAGTCAGGACTAGCATCCGGGGAGCTGTTTTTT	CASRRQSGLASGELFF
TRBD1	few	TRBV19	TRBJ1-2	TGTGCCAGTAGTATAGATGGGACAGGGATTAGGTATGGCTACACCTTC	CASSIDGTGIRYGYTF
NA	NA	TRBV7-2	TRBJ2-7	TGTGCCAGCAGCTTCGACAGCTACGAGCAGTACTTC	CASSFDSYEQYF
TRBD2	NA	TRBV25-1	TRBJ2-3	TGTGCCAGCAGCACTAGGACTAGCGGGGGTACAGATACGCAGTATTTT	CASSTRTSGGTDTQYF
NA	NA	TRBV6-1	TRBJ1-2	TGTGCCAGCAGGGGAGGGGCAAACTATGGCTACACCTTC	CASRGGANYGYTF
NA	NA	TRBV6-5	TRBJ2-5	TGTGCCAGCAGTTACTCGCAGGGGCGCTGGGAGACCCAGTACTTC	CASSYSQGRWETQYF
NA	NA	TRBV7-9	TRBJ2-7	TGTGCCAGCAGGCCCGCCCGGGAGTTACCCTACGAGCAGTACTTC	CASRPARELPYEQYF
NA	NA	TRBV4-2	TRBJ1-1	TGTGCCAGCAGCCCCGAGGGTTTGTCAGGGGCCGGTGGCACTGAAGCTTTCTTT	CASSPEGLSGAGGTEAFF
TRBD2	NA	TRBV18	TRBJ2-7	TGTGCCAGCTCACCATCGGGGGGGTCCTACGAGCAGTACTTC	CASSPSGGSYEQYF
NA	NA	TRBV5-6	TRBJ1-1	TGTGCCAGCAGCTTTGGACAGTCGAACACTGAAGCTTTCTTT	CASSFGQSNTEAFF
NA	NA	TRBV12-2	TRBJ1-1	TGTGCAAGTCGCAACGACAGGGTCATGAACACTGAAGCTTTCTTT	CASRNDRVMNTEAFF
NA	once	TRBV4-1	TRBJ1-6	TGCGCCAGCAGCCAAGGGTCCGGTGGTTCACCCCTCCACTTT	CASSQGSGGSPLHF
NA	NA	TRBV28	TRBJ2-7	TGTGCCAGCAGTTTAAGACGAGGACACTCCTACGAGCAGTACTTC	CASSLRRGHSYEQYF
NA	NA	TRBV5-1	TRBJ1-1	TGCGCCAGCAGCTTGGGGGGCAAGGGCACTGAAGCTTTCTTT	CASSLGGKGTEAFF
TRBD2	NA	TRBV20-1	TRBJ2-1	TGCAGTGCTGGGAGGGGCGAGCAGTTCTTC	CSAGRGEQFF
NA	NA	TRBV5-4	TRBJ2-7	TGTGCCAGCAGCTTGGGGGGCAGGGCTACCTACGAGCAGTACTTC	CASSLGGRATYEQYF
TRBD1	NA	TRBV2	TRBJ2-2	TGTGCCAGCATAACCTACCAAACAGGGGAAACCGGGGAGCTGTTTTTT	CASITYQTGETGELFF
TRBD1	NA	TRBV11-3	TRBJ1-2	TGTGCCAGCAGCCGACAGGGTAATGGCTACACCTTC	CASSRQGNGYTF
NA	NA	TRBV6-6	TRBJ1-5	TGTGCCAGCAGTTACGGGGAGAGTGGTCGGCCCCAGCATTTT	CASSYGESGRPQHF
TRBD1	NA	TRBV6-1	TRBJ1-5	TGTGCCAGCAGTGCAGTGTGGGACAGATTAGATAGCAATCAGCCCCAGCATTTT	CASSAVWDRLDSNQPQHF
TRBD1	NA	TRBV4-1	TRBJ2-5	TGCGCCAGCAGCCCCCATCCGGGACAGGGGGCTAGATTGGGAGAGACCCAGTACTTC	CASSPHPGQGARLGETQYF
NA	NA	TRBV11-2	TRBJ1-1	TGTGCCAGCAGCTTAGACCCCCTCACTGAAGCTTTCTTT	CASSLDPLTEAFF
TRBD2	NA	TRBV7-9	TRBJ2-5	TGTGCCAGCAGACAGGGACTAGCGGTACAAGAGACCCAGTACTTC	CASRQGLAVQETQYF